A single sample gave rise to the 24 T cell receptor beta chains below, sequenced in a study of T cells in Graves' hyperthyroidism and ophthalmopathy. Template material for amplifying TCR beta CDR3 regions consisted of RNA transcripts. With the HTBI primer set, the TCR CDR3 went through a first round of RT-PCR. TCRdb re-called the multiplex PCR reads through MiXCR, storing one row per CDR3 protein. The sample shows about 840,000 distinct CDR3 sequences, approximately 40% of them seen only once. Sequenced sample: blood. These receptors came from a man between 18 and 35 years old with Graves' hyperthyroidism.

V is TRBV7-9 and J is TRBJ1-4; D gene ambiguous. V gave up 1 base and J gave up 10 bases, with 7 bases separating them. The CDR3 covers 12 residues. Germline V gene sequence: CDR1 SEHNR, CDR2 FQNEAQ (reference sequence). The CDR3 loop is CASSLGLAKLFF. In DNA, the CDR3 is TGTGCCAGCAGCTTAGGGTTAGCAAAACTGTTTTTT.

The rearrangement links TRBV12-3 or TRBV12-4 to TRBJ1-2; D gene ambiguous. The CDR3 is 14 amino acids. V dropped 3 bases and J dropped 4 bases, with 12 bases sitting between them. CDR3 DNA sequence: TGTGCCAGCAGTTTTTTGATCTCTGGCTATGGCTACACCTTC. It yields the protein CASSFLISGYGYTF.

This clonotype occurred many times. The V and J genes are TRBV7-8 and TRBJ1-4, with a possible D match to TRBD1 (5 bases). The CDR3 has 14 amino acids. The germline V gene encodes CDR1 SGHVS and CDR2 FQNEAQ. V was shortened by 3 bases and J by 8 bases, with 13 bases between the two germline ends. CDR3: CASSLDQGEEKLFF. CDR3 coding DNA: TGTGCCAGCAGCTTGGATCAAGGGGAAGAAAAACTGTTTTTT. The complete variable domain, with remaining parts taken from reference TRBV7-8 and TRBJ1-4, reads GAGVSQSPRYKVAKRGQDVALRCDPISGHVSLFWYQQALGQGPEFLTYFQNEAQLDKSGLPSDRFFAERPEGSVSTLKIQRTQQEDSAVYLCASSLDQGEEKLFFGSGTQLSVL.

This clonotype was recorded many times. The chain links TRBV7-9 to TRBJ1-6; possible D gene TRBD1, 5 bases. CDR1 SEHNR and CDR2 FQNEAQ come from the germline V gene (reference sequence). The CDR3 extends over 12 amino acids. V was clipped by 8 bases and J by 10 bases, with 12 bases between them. Here the CDR3 reads CASGAGDSPLHF. CDR3 DNA sequence: TGTGCCAGCGGGGCGGGTGACTCACCCCTCCACTTT.

In its sample, this clonotype was seen once. The rearrangement links TRBV6-2 or TRBV6-3 to TRBJ2-7, with D hard to call. Trimming pared 6 bases from V and 2 bases from J, leaving 8 bases between. The CDR3 extends over 12 amino acids. Germline loops: CDR1 MNHEY, CDR2 SVGEGT. The CDR3 protein is CASRSNTYEQYF. CDR3 bases: TGTGCCAGCAGGTCTAACACCTACGAGCAGTACTTC.

The V and J genes are TRBV12-3 or TRBV12-4 and TRBJ2-7; D uncertain. The CDR3 contains 11 residues. V lost 8 bases to trimming and J lost 7 bases, with 12 bases between them. In DNA, the CDR3 is TGTGCCAGCGGAACCCTGGGGGAGCAGTACTTC. Translated: CASGTLGEQYF.

J is TRBJ1-2 and V is TRBV4-1; D is perhaps TRBD1 (6 bases). The germline V and J ends were trimmed by 1 base and 4 bases, with 10 bases remaining between them. Germline V gene sequence: CDR1 MGHRA, CDR2 YSYEKL. The CDR3 spans 14 residues. The CDR3 sequence is CASSQAGGGYGYTF. The CDR3 DNA sequence: TGCGCCAGCAGCCAAGCGGGAGGGGGCTATGGCTACACCTTC.

The sample holds many counts of this clonotype. The genes are TRBV29-1 and TRBJ1-4, with D perhaps matching TRBD1 (5 bases). CDR3 length: 12 amino acids. Trimming stripped 7 bases from V and 3 bases from J, with 9 bases between. CDR1 is SQVTM, CDR2 ANQGSEA, per germline. This chain's CDR3 is CSAAGSNEKLFF. The CDR3 DNA reads as TGCAGCGCAGCAGGGTCTAATGAAAAACTGTTTTTT.

This clonotype was seen a few times. The chain couples TRBV19 to TRBJ1-2; TRBD1 aligns across 11 bases. The CDR3 loop spans 14 amino acids. Germline CDR1 LNHDA, CDR2 SQIVND (reference sequence). V was clipped by 6 bases and J by 8 bases; unmatched bases: 8. In DNA, the CDR3 is TGTGCCAGTAGCCAAGGACAGGGGGCGAAAGGCTACACCTTC. Translating gives CASSQGQGAKGYTF.

The rearrangement links TRBV12-3 or TRBV12-4 to TRBJ1-1; 10 bases are a match to TRBD1. The trim removed 4 bases at V and 3 bases at J, leaving 8 bases unmatched. The CDR3 spans 16 residues. This CDR3 is CASSSGQGGAYTEAFF. The CDR3 DNA sequence: TGTGCCAGCAGTTCAGGACAGGGGGGGGCGTACACTGAAGCTTTCTTT.

The J gene is TRBJ2-5, the V gene TRBV7-2; 9 bases agree with TRBD2. This CDR3 has 16 residues. Losses at the gene ends were 2 bases for V and 2 bases for J; bases not matched to a gene: 6. In germline, CDR1 is SGHTA, CDR2 FQGNSA. The CDR3 loop reads CASSLSSSGNQETQYF. The DNA of the CDR3 is TGTGCCAGCAGCTTATCTTCTAGCGGGAATCAAGAGACCCAGTACTTC. Drawing the rest from reference TRBV7-2 and TRBJ2-5, the complete variable domain is GAGVSQSPSNKVTEKGKDVELRCDPISGHTALYWYRQSLGQGLEFLIYFQGNSAPDKSGLPSDRFSAERTGGSVSTLTIQRTQQEDSAVYLCASSLSSSGNQETQYFGPGTRLLVL.

The V gene is TRBV7-9, the J gene TRBJ2-5; no clear D gene. The germline gives CDR1 SEHNR, CDR2 FQNEAQ (reference sequence). V lost 6 bases, J lost 4 bases, and 12 bases lay in between. The CDR3 spans 13 residues. The CDR3 loop is CASSGRAPETQYF. CDR3 coding DNA: TGTGCCAGCAGTGGCCGGGCCCCAGAGACCCAGTACTTC.

This clonotype was recorded only once. The chain recombines TRBV12-3 or TRBV12-4 with TRBJ2-5; tentative D call: TRBD2 (6 bases). The CDR3 is 15 amino acids. V dropped 5 bases and J dropped 3 bases, with 16 bases sitting between them. In DNA, the CDR3 is TGTGCCAGCAGTATCGACTGGGACTCCGAAGAGACCCAGTACTTC. Encoded protein: CASSIDWDSEETQYF.

This clonotype appeared many times. CDR3 bases: TGTGCCACCAGCAGAGAAGGCGAACCTACTCGGGCTGAAGCTTTCTTT. Translating gives CATSREGEPTRAEAFF. The chain couples TRBV15 to TRBJ1-1, with D unresolved. Trimming took 0 bases from V and 6 from J, leaving 17 bases between them. In germline, CDR1 is LNHNV, CDR2 YYDKDF (reference sequence). The CDR3 is 16 residues long.

The chain links TRBV15 to TRBJ1-1, with 7 bases that match TRBD1. CDR1 is LNHNV, CDR2 YYDKDF, per germline (reference sequence). J gave up 5 bases and V 4 bases, and 7 bases lay outside the gene matches. This CDR3 has 14 amino acids. This CDR3 reads CATSIRDSLTEAFF. CDR3 in DNA: TGTGCCACCAGCATACGGGACAGCTTAACTGAAGCTTTCTTT.

This sequence joins TRBV7-3 and TRBJ2-2; 10 positions match TRBD1. V gave up 4 bases and J gave up 4 bases; unmatched junction bases: 6. The V gene's germline CDR1 is SGHTA and CDR2 FQGTGA. This CDR3 has 16 residues. The CDR3 DNA sequence: TGTGCCAGCAGCTCGACCGGGACAGGGGCCACCGGGGAGCTGTTTTTT. Protein sequence: CASSSTGTGATGELFF.

This clonotype showed up just a few times. This chain connects TRBV7-2 to TRBJ2-7; perhaps TRBD2 as D (7 bases). The V gene's germline CDR1 is SGHTA and CDR2 FQGNSA. CDR3 length equals 16 residues. Trimming removed 5 bases from V and 1 base from J, with 18 bases in between. This CDR3 is CASSRGGGRGSYEQYF. In DNA form, the CDR3 reads TGTGCCAGCAGCCGTGGGGGCGGGAGAGGATCCTACGAGCAGTACTTC.

This clonotype was seen ten or more times. The J gene is TRBJ2-7, the V gene TRBV2, with 7 positions matching TRBD1. Germline V gene data show CDR1 as SNHLY and CDR2 as FYNNEI. The CDR3 runs 14 residues. After removal of 7 bases from V and 3 bases from J, the junction contained 9 bases not matched to a gene. CDR3 sequence: CASNPTGSVYEQYF. The CDR3 DNA is TGTGCCAGCAATCCGACAGGGTCCGTCTACGAGCAGTACTTC.

The chain links TRBV9 to TRBJ2-5; TRBD2 agrees at 8 bases. The ends lost 4 bases at V and 5 bases at J; junction bases unmatched: 10. This CDR3 has 15 residues. Germline V gene lookup returns CDR1 SGDLS and CDR2 YYNGEE. CDR3 nucleotides: TGTGCCAGCAGCTTGGTCGTAGCGGGAAGTGAGACCCAGTACTTC. This sequence encodes CASSLVVAGSETQYF.

As concerns this clonotype: The CDR3 ends on some other residue instead of the conserved phenylalanine or tryptophan, so this is likely a read error. J is TRBJ1-1 and V is TRBV19; D unclear. Germline V gene lookup returns CDR1 LNHDA and CDR2 SQIVND (reference sequence). The CDR3 extends over 14 amino acids. Trimming cost V 6 bases and J 0 bases, with 11 bases left between them. The chain's CDR3 is CASSIPRMNTEAFL. In DNA form, the CDR3 reads TGTGCCAGTAGCATTCCCAGGATGAACACTGAAGCTTTCCTT.

The rearrangement joins TRBV29-1 to TRBJ2-5, with 8 bases fitting TRBD2. There are 14 residues in the CDR3. V shed 6 bases and J 3 bases; nucleotides not matched to a gene: 9. Germline-derived CDR1 and CDR2 are SQVTM and ANQGSEA. DNA of the CDR3: TGCAGCGTCCGTCCCGGGACTAGAAAAGAGACCCAGTACTTC. Protein sequence: CSVRPGTRKETQYF.

This clonotype was recorded a few times. The chain has TRBV20-1 and TRBJ2-5, with TRBD2 matching 9 bases. Trimming removed 7 bases from V and 1 base from J; junction bases left unmatched: 13. Germline V gives CDR1 DFQATT, CDR2 SNEGSKA (reference sequence). CDR3 size: 16 residues. CDR3 loop: CSGSIGASGAQETQYF. The DNA for the CDR3 is TGCAGTGGGAGCATCGGGGCTAGCGGGGCCCAAGAGACCCAGTACTTC.

This clonotype was picked up a small number of times. The chain links TRBV20-1 to TRBJ2-7; 13 positions agree with TRBD2. With V trimmed by 4 bases and J by 7 bases, 7 bases remained unmatched. The CDR3 is made up of 14 amino acids. Germline CDR1 and CDR2: DFQATT and SNEGSKA (reference sequence). This CDR3 reads CSANYRTSGGEQYF. The CDR3 bases are TGCAGTGCTAACTACCGGACTAGCGGGGGAGAGCAGTACTTC.

This clonotype has at least ten counts. This sequence joins TRBV5-8 and TRBJ2-5; D unresolved. Germline assignment: CDR1 SGHTS and CDR2 YDEGEE. This CDR3 has 14 residues. The ends were cut back, 0 bases at V and 1 base at J, with 7 bases in the middle. The CDR3 region has the DNA TGTGCCAGCAGCTTGGATCCGATCCAAGAGACCCAGTACTTC. The encoded protein is CASSLDPIQETQYF.